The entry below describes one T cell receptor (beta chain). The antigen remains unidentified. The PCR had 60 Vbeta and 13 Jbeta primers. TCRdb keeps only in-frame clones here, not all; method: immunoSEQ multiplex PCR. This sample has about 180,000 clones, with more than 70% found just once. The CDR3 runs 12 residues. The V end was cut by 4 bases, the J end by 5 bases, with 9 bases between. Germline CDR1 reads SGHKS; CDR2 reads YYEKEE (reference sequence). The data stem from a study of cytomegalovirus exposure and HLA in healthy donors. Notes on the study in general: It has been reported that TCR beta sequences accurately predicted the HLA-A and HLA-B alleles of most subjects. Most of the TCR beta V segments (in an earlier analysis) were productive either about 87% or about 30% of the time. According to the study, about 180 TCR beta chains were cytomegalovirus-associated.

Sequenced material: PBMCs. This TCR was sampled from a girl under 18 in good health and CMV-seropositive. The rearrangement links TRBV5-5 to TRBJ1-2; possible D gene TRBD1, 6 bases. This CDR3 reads CASSPTGYGYTF. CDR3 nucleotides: TGTGCCAGCAGCCCGACAGGATATGGCTACACCTTC.